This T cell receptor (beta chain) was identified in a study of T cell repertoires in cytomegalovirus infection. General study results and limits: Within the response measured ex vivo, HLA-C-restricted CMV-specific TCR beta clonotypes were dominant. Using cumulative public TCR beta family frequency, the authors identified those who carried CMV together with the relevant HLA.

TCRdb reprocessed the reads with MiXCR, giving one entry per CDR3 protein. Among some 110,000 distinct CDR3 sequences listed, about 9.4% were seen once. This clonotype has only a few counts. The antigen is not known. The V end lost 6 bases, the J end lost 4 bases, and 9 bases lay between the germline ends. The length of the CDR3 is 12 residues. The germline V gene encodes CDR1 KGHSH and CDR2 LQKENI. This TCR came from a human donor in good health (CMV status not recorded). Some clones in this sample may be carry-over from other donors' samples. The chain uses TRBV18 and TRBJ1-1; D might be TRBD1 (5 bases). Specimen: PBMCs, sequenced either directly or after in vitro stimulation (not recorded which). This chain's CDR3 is CASSARATEAFF. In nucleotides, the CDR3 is TGTGCCAGCTCGGCCAGGGCCACTGAAGCTTTCTTT.